The sample holds one count of the clone carrying this T cell receptor (beta chain). What it recognizes is unknown. This entry is derived from a study of cytomegalovirus exposure and HLA in healthy donors. The wider study: When 300 to 400 donors were genotyped, approximately 80% of them were found to fall in the Caucasian-associated ancestry cluster.

Germline V lookup: CDR1 SGHRS, CDR2 YFSETQ. Unmatched junction bases numbered 6, after V lost 4 bases and J lost 7 bases. The CDR3 extends over 13 amino acids. PCR amplification relied on 60 Vbeta primers (plus 13 Jbeta primers). Some clones are missing from TCRdb's copy, which holds only in-frame ones; the method was immunoSEQ multiplex PCR. Of approximately 140,000 clones listed, 81% are singletons. Findings of the study overall: Cytomegalovirus status, reportedly, was diagnosed with high specificity and sensitivity by the classifier. In an earlier analysis, most TCR beta V segments were productive about 87% or about 30% of the time.

Nominal health characterized the donors when sampled, though unrecorded immune exposures were likely. Sequencing input: PBMCs. The chain recombines TRBV5-1 with TRBJ1-2; 8 bases fit TRBD1. This clonotype was obtained from a man aged 18 to 29 in good health and CMV-seronegative. The CDR3 loop reads CASSPGQGGGYTF. The CDR3 nucleotides are TGCGCCAGCAGCCCCGGACAGGGCGGTGGCTACACCTTC.